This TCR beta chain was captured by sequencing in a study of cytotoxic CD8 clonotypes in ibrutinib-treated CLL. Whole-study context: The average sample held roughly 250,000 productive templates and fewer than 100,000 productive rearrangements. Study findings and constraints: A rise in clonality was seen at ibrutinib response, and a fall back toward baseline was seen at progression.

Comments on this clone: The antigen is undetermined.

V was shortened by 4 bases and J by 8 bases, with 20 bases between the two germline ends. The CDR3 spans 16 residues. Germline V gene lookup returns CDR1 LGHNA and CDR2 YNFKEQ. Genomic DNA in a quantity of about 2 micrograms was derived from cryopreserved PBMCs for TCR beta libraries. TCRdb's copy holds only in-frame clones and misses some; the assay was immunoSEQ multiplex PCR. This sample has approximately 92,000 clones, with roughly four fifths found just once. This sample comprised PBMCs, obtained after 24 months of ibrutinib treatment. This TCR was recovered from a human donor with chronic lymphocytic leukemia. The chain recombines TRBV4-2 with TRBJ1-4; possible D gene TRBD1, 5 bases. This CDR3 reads CASSLLHQGPGEKLFF. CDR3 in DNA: TGTGCCAGCAGCCTACTTCATCAGGGTCCGGGAGAAAAACTGTTTTTT.